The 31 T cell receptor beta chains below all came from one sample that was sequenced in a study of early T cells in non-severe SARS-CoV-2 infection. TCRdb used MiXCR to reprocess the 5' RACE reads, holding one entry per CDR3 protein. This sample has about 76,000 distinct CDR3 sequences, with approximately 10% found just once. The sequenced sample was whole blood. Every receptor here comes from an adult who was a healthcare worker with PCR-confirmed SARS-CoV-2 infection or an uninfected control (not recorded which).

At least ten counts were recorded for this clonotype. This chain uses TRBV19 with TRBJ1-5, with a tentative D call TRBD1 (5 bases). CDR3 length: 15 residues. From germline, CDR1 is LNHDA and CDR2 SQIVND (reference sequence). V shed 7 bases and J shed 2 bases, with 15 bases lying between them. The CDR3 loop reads CASNPGGIGNQPQHF. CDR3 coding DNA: TGTGCCAGTAACCCCGGGGGAATAGGCAATCAGCCCCAGCATTTT.

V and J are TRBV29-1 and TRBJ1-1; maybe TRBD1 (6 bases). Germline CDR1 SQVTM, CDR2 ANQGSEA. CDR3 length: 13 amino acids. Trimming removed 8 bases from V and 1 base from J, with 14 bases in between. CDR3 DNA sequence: TGCAGCTTCACACTACAGGGGAACACTGAAGCTTTCTTT. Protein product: CSFTLQGNTEAFF.

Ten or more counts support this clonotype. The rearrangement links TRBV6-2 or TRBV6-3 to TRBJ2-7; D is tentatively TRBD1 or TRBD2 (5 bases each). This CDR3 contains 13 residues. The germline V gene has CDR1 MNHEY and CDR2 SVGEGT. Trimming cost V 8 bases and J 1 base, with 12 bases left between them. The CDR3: CASGDPGSYEQYF. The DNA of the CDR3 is TGTGCCAGCGGGGACCCCGGGTCCTACGAGCAGTACTTC.

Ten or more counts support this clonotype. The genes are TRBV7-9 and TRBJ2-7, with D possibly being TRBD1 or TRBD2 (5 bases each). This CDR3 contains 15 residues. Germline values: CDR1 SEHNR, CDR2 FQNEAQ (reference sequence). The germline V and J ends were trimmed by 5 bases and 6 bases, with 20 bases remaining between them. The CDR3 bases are TGTGCCAGCAGCGCTCCGGGACGGCCCCTTCTCGAGCAGTACTTC. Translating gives CASSAPGRPLLEQYF.

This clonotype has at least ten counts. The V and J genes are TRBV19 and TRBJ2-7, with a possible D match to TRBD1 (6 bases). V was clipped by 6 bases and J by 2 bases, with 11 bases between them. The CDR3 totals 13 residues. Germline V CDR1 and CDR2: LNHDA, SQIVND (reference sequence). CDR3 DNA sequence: TGTGCCAGTAGAGGGGACAAGACCTACGAGCAGTACTTC. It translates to CASRGDKTYEQYF.

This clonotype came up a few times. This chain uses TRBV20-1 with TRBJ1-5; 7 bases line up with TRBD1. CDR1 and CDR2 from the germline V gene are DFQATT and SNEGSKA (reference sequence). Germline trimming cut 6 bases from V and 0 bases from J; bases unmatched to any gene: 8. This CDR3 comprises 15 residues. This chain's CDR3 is CSADRTGYSNQPQHF. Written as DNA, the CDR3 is TGCAGTGCCGATCGGACAGGCTATAGCAATCAGCCCCAGCATTTT.

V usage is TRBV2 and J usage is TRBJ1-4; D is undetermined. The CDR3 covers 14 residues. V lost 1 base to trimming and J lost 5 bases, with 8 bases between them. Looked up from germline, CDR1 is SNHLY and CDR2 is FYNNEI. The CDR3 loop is CASSEEGLNEKLFF. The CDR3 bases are TGTGCCAGCAGTGAAGAGGGTTTGAATGAAAAACTGTTTTTT.

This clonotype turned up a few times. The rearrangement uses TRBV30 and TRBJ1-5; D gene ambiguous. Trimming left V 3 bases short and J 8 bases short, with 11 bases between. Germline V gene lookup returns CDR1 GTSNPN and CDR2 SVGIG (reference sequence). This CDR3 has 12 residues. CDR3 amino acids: CAWSAQMEPQHF. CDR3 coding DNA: TGTGCCTGGAGCGCTCAAATGGAGCCCCAGCATTTT.

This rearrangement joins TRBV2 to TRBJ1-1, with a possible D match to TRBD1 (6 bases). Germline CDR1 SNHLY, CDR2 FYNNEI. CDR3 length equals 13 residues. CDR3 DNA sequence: TGTGCTCGGGCCGGGACAACAAACACTGAAGCTTTCTTT. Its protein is CARAGTTNTEAFF.

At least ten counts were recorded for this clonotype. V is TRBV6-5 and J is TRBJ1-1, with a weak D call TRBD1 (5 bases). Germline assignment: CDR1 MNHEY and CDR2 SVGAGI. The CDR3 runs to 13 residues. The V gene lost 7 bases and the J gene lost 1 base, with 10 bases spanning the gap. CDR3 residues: CASNGQGNTEAFF. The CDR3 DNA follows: TGTGCCAGCAATGGGCAGGGGAACACTGAAGCTTTCTTT.

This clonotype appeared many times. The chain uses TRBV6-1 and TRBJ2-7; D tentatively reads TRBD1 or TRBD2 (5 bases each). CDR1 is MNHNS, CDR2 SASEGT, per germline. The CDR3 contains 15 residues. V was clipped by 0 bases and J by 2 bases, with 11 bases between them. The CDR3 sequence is CASSEAPLGAYEQYF. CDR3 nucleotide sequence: TGTGCCAGCAGTGAAGCCCCGTTGGGGGCCTACGAGCAGTACTTC.

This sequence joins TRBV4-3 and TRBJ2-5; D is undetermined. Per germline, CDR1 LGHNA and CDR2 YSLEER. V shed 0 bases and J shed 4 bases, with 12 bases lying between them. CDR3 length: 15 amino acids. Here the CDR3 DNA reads TGCGCCAGCAGCCAAGATTATCGGCGACTAGAGACCCAGTACTTC. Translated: CASSQDYRRLETQYF.

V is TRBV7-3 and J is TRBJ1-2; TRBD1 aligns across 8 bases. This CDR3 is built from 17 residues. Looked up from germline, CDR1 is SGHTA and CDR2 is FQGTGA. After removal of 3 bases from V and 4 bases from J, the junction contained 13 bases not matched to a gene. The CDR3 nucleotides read TGTGCCAGCAGCTTTTCAAATCGAGCAGGGACAGGCTATGGCTACACCTTC. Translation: CASSFSNRAGTGYGYTF.

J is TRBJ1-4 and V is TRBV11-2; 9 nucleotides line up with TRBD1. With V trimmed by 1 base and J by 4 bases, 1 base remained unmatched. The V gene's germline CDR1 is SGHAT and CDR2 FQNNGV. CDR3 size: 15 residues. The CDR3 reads CASSLGDRDNEKLFF. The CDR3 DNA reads TGTGCCAGCAGCTTAGGGGACAGGGATAATGAAAAACTGTTTTTT.

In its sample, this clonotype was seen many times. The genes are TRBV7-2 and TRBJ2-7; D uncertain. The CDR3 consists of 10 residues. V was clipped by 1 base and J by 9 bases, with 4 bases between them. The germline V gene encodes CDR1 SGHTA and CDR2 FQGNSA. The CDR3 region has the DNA TGTGCCAGCAGCTTAGGAAGGCAGTACTTC. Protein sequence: CASSLGRQYF.

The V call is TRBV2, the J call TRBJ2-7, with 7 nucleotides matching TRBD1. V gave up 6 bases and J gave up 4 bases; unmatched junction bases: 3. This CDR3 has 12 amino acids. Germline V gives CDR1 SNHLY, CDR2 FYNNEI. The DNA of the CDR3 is TGTGCCAGCAGAAGGGGGCTGTACGAGCAGTACTTC. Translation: CASRRGLYEQYF.

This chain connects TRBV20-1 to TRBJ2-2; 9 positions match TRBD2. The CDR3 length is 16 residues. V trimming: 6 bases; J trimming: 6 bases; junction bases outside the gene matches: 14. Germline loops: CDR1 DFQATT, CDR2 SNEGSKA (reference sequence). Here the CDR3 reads CSAAPVAGGPAGELFF. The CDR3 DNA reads TGCAGTGCCGCACCCGTGGCGGGGGGGCCGGCCGGGGAGCTGTTTTTT.

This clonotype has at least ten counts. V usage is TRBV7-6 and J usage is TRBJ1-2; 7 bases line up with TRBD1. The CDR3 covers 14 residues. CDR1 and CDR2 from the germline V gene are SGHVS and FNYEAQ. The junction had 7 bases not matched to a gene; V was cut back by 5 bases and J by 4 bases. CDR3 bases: TGTGCCAGCAGCCTCAGGGACAGTTCCTATGGCTACACCTTC. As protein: CASSLRDSSYGYTF.

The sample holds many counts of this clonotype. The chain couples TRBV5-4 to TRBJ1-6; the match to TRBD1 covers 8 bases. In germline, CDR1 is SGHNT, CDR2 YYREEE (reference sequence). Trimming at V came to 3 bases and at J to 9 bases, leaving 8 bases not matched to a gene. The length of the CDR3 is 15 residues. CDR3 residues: CASSSQTGVASPLHF. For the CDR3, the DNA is TGTGCCAGCAGCTCCCAGACAGGGGTTGCTTCACCCCTCCACTTT.

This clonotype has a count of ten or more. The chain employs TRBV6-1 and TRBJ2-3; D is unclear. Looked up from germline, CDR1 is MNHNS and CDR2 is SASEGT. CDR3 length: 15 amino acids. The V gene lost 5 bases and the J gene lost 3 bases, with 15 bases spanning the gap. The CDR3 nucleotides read TGTGCCAGCAGTTTCGCTGAAATGGGTACAGATACGCAGTATTTT. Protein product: CASSFAEMGTDTQYF.

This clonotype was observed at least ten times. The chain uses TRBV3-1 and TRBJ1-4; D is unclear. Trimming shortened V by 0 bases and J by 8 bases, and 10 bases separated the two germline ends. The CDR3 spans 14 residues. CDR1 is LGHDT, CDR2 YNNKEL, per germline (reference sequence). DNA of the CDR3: TGTGCCAGCAGCCAAGACAAGGGAGTCGAAAAACTGTTTTTT. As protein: CASSQDKGVEKLFF.

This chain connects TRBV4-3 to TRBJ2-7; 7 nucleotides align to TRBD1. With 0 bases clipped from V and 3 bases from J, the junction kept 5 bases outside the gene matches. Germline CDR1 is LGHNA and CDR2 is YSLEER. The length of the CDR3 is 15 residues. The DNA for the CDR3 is TGCGCCAGCAGCCAAGACGAGGGGGCCGTCTACGAGCAGTACTTC. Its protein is CASSQDEGAVYEQYF.

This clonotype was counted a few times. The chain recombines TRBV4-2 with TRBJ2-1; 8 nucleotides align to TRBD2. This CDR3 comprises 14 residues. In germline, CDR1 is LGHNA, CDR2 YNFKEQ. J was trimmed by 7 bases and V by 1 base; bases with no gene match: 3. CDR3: CASSQGVAGNEQFF. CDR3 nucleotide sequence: TGTGCCAGCAGCCAAGGTGTAGCGGGGAATGAGCAGTTCTTC.

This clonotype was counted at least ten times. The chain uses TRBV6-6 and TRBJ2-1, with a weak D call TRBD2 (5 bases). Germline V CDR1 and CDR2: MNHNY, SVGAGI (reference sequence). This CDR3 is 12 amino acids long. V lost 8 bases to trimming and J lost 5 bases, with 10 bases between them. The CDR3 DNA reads TGTGCCAGCCGGTGGAGGAACAATGAGCAGTTCTTC. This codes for CASRWRNNEQFF.

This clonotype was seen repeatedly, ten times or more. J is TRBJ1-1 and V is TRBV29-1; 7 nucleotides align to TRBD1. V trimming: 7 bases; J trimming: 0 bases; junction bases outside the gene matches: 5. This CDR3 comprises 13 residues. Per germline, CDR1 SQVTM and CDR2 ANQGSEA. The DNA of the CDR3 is TGCAGCGAAATGACAGGGTTGAACACTGAAGCTTTCTTT. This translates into CSEMTGLNTEAFF.

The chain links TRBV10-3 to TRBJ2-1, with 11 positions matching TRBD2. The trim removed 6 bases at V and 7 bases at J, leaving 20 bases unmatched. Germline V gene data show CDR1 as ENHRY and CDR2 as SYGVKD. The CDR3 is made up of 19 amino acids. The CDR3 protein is CAISGPLAGGELPFNEQFF. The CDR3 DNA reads TGTGCCATCAGCGGACCTCTAGCGGGGGGCGAACTGCCCTTTAATGAGCAGTTCTTC.

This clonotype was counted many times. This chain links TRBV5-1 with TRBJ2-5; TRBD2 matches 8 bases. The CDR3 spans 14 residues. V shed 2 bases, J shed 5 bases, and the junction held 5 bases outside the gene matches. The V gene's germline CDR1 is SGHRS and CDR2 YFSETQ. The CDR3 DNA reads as TGCGCCAGCAGCTTAGTAGCGGGGATGGAGACCCAGTACTTC. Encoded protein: CASSLVAGMETQYF.

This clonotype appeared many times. CDR3 DNA sequence: TGTGCCAGCAGTTACTCGACGGGACTAGCGGGAGGCTCCTACGAGCAGTACTTC. Amino acid sequence: CASSYSTGLAGGSYEQYF. The V call is TRBV6-6, the J call TRBJ2-7, with TRBD2 matching over 15 bases. Trimming removed 0 bases from V and 0 bases from J; junction bases left unmatched: 3. Germline V CDR1 and CDR2: MNHNY, SVGAGI (reference sequence). The CDR3 is made up of 18 amino acids.

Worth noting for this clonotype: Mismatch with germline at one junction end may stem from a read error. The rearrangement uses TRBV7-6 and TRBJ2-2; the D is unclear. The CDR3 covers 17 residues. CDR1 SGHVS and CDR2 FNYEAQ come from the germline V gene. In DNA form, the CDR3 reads TGTGCCAGCAGCTTACAAGGGTTGGCAGGAAACACCCGGGAGCTGTTTTTT. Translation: CASSLQGLAGNTRELFF.

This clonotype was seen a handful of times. The CDR3 region has the DNA TGTGCCAGCAGCTTATGGGGGAAAGAGACCCAGTACTTC. The encoded protein is CASSLWGKETQYF. The J gene is TRBJ2-5, the V gene TRBV13; D possibly uses TRBD1 or TRBD2 (5 bases each). Germline V gene data show CDR1 as PRHDT and CDR2 as FYEKMQ (reference sequence). V dropped 2 bases and J dropped 3 bases, with 7 bases sitting between them. This CDR3 has 13 residues.

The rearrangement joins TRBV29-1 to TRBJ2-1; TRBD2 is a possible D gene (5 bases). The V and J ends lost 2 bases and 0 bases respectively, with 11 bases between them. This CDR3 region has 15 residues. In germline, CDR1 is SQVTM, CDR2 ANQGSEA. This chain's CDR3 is CSVERGASSYNEQFF. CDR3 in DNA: TGCAGCGTTGAACGGGGTGCGAGCTCCTACAATGAGCAGTTCTTC.